The clone carrying this T cell receptor (beta chain) was observed once. The entry originates in a study of blood T cell repertoires in COVID-19. Study details: PBMCs, B-cell-depleted T cells, or T cells provided the cDNA or gDNA that made up the material.

In the source study's methods: By means of reference gene primer amplification, nucleated cell counts were estimated. Profiled with immunoSEQ multiplex PCR; TCRdb holds only in-frame clones, not every one. The V and J calls and the clone size are those of that table, but D and trimming were determined from the DNA. This sample has about 190,000 clones, with roughly 87% found just once. The V and J ends lost 0 bases and 9 bases, in that order; junction bases with no gene match: 8. The germline V gene has CDR1 MNHEY and CDR2 SVGEGT. The CDR3 consists of 17 residues. This TCR was recovered from a woman aged 40 to 50 with acute or convalescent COVID-19. The specimen sequenced was peripheral blood. V is TRBV6-2 or TRBV6-3 and J is TRBJ2-1; TRBD2 agrees at 13 bases. CDR3 nucleotides: TGTGCCAGCAGTTACTCGAGTGGACTAGCGGGAGAGGGTGAGCAGTTCTTC. Its translation is CASSYSSGLAGEGEQFF.